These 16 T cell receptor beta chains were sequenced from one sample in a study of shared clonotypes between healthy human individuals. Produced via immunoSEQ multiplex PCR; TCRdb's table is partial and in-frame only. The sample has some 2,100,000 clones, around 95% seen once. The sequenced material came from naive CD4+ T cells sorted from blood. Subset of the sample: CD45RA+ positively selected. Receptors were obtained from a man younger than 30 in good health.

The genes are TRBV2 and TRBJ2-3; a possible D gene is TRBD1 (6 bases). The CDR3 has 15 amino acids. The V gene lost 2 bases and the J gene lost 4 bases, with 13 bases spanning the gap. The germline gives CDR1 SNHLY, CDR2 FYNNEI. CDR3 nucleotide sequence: TGTGCCAGCAGTGAACAGGGGACGGTAGCAGATACGCAGTATTTT. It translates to CASSEQGTVADTQYF.

The CDR3 DNA reads as TGTGCCAGCAGTTTATGGATGGGCGAGCAGTACTTC. The encoded protein is CASSLWMGEQYF. The chain recombines TRBV28 with TRBJ2-7, with D unclear. With 0 bases removed from V and 6 bases from J, the gap between germline ends came to 6 bases. There are 12 residues in the CDR3. Germline V gives CDR1 MDHEN, CDR2 SYDVKM.

CDR3 protein: CASSATGTGPDEQYF. As DNA, the CDR3 is TGTGCCAGCAGCGCGACCGGGACAGGACCTGACGAGCAGTACTTC. V usage is TRBV5-6 and J usage is TRBJ2-7; 8 bases align to TRBD1. The CDR3 contains 15 residues. Germline V lookup: CDR1 SGHDT, CDR2 YYEEEE. V lost 4 bases to trimming and J lost 5 bases; unmatched junction nucleotides: 11.

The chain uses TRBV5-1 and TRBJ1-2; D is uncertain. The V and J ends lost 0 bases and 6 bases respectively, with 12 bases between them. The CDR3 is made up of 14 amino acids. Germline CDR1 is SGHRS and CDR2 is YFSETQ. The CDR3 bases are TGCGCCAGCAGCTTGGAGTTAATAGCGGATGGCTACACCTTC. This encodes CASSLELIADGYTF.

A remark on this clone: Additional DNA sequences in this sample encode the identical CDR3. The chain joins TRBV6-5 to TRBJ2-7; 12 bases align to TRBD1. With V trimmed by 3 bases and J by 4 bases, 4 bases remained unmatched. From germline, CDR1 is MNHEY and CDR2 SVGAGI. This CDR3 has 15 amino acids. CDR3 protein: CASSYQGQGAYEQYF. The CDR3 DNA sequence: TGTGCCAGCAGTTATCAGGGACAGGGGGCTTACGAGCAGTACTTC.

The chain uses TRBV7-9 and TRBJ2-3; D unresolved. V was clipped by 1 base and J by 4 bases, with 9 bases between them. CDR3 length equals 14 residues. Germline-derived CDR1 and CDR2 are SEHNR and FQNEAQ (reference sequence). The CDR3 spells CASSLVQFPDTQYF. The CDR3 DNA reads TGTGCCAGCAGCTTAGTTCAGTTCCCAGATACGCAGTATTTT.

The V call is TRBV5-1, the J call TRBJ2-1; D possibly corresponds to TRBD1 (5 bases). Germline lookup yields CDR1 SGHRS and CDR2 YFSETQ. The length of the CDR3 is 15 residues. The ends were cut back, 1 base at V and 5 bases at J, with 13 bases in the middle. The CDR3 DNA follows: TGCGCCAGCAGCTTGTTCCCATTCAGGGACAATGAGCAGTTCTTC. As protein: CASSLFPFRDNEQFF.

The CDR3 sequence: CASIGMGQGANTSGANVLTF. CDR3 sequence (DNA): TGTGCCAGCATCGGGATGGGACAGGGGGCTAATACCTCTGGGGCCAACGTCCTGACTTTC. This sequence joins TRBV2 and TRBJ2-6; 12 bases match TRBD1. This CDR3 is built from 20 residues. The junction had 13 bases not matched to a gene; V was cut back by 7 bases and J by 0 bases. CDR1 SNHLY and CDR2 FYNNEI come from the germline V gene.

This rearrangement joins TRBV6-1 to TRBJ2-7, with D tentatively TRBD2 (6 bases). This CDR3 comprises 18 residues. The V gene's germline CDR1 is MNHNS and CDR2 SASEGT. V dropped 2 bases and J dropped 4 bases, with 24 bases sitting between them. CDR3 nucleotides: TGTGCCAGCAGTGAAATCTTAAATTGGAGGGGTAAAGATTACGAGCAGTACTTC. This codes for CASSEILNWRGKDYEQYF.

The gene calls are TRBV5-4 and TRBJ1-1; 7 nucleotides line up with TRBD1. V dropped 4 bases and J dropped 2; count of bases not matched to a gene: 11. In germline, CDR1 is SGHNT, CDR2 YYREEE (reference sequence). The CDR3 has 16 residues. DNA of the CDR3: TGTGCCAGCAGCCCCCACGGGGGAGGGGGCAACACTGAAGCTTTCTTT. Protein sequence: CASSPHGGGGNTEAFF.

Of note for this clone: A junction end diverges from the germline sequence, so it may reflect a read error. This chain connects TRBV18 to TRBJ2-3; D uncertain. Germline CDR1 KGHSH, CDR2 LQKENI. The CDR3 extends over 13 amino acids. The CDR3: CASSTPGADTQYF. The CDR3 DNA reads TGTGCCAGCTCAACACCGGGTGCAGATACGCAGTATTTT.

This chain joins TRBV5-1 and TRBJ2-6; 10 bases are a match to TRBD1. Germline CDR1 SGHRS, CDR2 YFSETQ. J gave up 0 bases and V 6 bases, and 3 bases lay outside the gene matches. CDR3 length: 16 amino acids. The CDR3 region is CASTGQGHSGANVLTF. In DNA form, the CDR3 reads TGCGCCAGCACGGGACAGGGGCACTCTGGGGCCAACGTCCTGACTTTC.

The CDR3 DNA follows: TGTGCTACTGGAAACGGGGGGCCAAGCGAGCAGTACTTC. Its translation is CATGNGGPSEQYF. The chain combines TRBV12-5 with TRBJ2-7, with D tentatively TRBD2 (7 bases). V was clipped by 10 bases and J by 6 bases, with 19 bases between them. The CDR3 runs to 13 residues. Per the germline V gene, CDR1 is LGHNT and CDR2 is FRNRAP.

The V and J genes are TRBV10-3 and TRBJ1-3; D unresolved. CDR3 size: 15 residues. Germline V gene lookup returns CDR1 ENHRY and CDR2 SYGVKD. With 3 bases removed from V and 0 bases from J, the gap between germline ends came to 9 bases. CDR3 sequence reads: CAISEGPSSGNTIYF. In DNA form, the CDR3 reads TGTGCCATCAGTGAAGGCCCGAGCTCTGGAAACACCATATATTTT.

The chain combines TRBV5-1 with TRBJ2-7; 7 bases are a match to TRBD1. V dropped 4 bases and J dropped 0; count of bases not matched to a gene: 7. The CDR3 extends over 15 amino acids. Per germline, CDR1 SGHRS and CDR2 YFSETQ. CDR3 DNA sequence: TGCGCCAGCAGCCCGGGACAGACCCTCTCCTACGAGCAGTACTTC. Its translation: CASSPGQTLSYEQYF.

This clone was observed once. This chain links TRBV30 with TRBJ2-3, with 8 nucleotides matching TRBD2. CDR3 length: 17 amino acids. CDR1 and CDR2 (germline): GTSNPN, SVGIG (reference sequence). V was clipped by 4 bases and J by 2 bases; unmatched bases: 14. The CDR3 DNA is TGTGCCTGGACCCTTGGGGCGGGAGGAACTACCACAGATACGCAGTATTTT. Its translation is CAWTLGAGGTTTDTQYF.